This T cell receptor beta chain was observed in a study of T cell clonality in common variable immunodeficiency. Study-level points and caveats: Shared TCRbeta clones were fewer between CVID subjects than controls. Compared with healthy controls, CVID subjects showed increased TCRbeta clonality, mostly in about a third.

V was pared by 2 bases and J by 2 bases, with 9 bases between. Looked up from germline, CDR1 is SGHRS and CDR2 is YFSETQ. The CDR3 has 14 residues. Data came from immunoSEQ multiplex PCR; TCRdb stores just in-frame clones and leaves some out. The specimen has 25,000 to 35,000 clones, none found just once. This clone was seen ten or more times. Its antigen is unknown. The read terminates 3 residues before the CDR3 end, so the remaining end is supplied by the germline J gene. The V and J genes are TRBV5-1 and TRBJ2-3, with D perhaps TRBD1 (6 bases). The sample consisted of peripheral blood mononuclear cells. The clonotype was recovered from a person aged 18-70 years in good health. The covered CDR3 bases are TGCGCCAGCAGCTTTCGGGACAACACAGATACG. Translated: CASSFRDNTDT. The whole CDR3 protein is CASSFRDNTDTQYF. The complete variable domain, with remaining parts taken from reference TRBV5-1 and TRBJ2-3, reads KAGVTQTPRYLIKTRGQQVTLSCSPISGHRSVSWYQQTPGQGLQFLFEYFSETQRNKGNFPGRFSGRQFSNSRSEMNVSTLELGDSALYLCASSFRDNTDTQYFGPGTRLTVL.